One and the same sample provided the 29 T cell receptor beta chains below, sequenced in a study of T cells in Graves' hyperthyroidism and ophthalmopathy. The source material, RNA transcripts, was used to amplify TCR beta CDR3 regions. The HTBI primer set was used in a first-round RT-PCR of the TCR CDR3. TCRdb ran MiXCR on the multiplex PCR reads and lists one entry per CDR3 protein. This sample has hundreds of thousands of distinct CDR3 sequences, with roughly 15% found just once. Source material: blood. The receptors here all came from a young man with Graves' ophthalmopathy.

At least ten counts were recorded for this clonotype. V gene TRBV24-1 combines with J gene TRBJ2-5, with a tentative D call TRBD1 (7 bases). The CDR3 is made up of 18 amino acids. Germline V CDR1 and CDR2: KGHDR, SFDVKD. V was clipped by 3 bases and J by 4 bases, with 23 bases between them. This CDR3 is CATSDTGIGGGDGETQYF. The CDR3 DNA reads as TGTGCCACCAGTGATACGGGCATAGGGGGCGGGGATGGAGAGACCCAGTACTTC.

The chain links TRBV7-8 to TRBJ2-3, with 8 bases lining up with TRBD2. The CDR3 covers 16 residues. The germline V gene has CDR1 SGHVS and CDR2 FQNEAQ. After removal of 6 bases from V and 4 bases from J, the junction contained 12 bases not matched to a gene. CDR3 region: CASSSTRGLAPDTQYF. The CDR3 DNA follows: TGTGCCAGCAGTTCGACCAGAGGACTAGCTCCAGATACGCAGTATTTT.

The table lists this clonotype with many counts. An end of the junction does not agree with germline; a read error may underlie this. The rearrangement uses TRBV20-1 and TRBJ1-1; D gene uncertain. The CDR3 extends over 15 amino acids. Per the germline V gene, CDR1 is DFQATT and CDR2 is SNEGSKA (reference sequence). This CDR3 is CSARATGRLNTEASF. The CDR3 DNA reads TGCAGTGCTAGAGCTACTGGACGCCTGAACACTGAAGCTTCCTTT.

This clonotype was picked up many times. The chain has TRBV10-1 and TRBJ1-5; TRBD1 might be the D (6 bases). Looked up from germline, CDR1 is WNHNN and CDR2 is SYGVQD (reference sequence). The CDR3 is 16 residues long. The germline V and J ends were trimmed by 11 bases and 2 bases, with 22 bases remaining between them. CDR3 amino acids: CAAGQPQGVGNQPQHF. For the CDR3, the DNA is TGCGCCGCAGGACAGCCCCAGGGTGTGGGCAATCAGCCCCAGCATTTT.

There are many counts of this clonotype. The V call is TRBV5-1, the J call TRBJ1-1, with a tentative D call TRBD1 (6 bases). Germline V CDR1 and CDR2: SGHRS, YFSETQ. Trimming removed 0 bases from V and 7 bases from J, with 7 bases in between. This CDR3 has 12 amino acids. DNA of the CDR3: TGCGCCAGCAGCTTGGCAGGGGATGAAGCTTTCTTT. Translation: CASSLAGDEAFF.

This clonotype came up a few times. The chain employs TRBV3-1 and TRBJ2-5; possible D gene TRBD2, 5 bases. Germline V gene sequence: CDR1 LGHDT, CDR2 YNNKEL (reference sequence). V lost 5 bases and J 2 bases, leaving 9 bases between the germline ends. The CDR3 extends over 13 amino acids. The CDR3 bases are TGTGCCAGCAGCGGACTGCATCAAGAGACCCAGTACTTC. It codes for CASSGLHQETQYF.

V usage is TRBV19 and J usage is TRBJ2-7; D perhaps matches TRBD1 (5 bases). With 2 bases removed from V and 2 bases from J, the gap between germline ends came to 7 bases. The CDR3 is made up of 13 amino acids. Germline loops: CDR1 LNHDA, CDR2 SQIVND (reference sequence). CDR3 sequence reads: CASSITGTYEQYF. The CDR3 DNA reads TGTGCCAGTAGTATAACAGGTACCTACGAGCAGTACTTC.

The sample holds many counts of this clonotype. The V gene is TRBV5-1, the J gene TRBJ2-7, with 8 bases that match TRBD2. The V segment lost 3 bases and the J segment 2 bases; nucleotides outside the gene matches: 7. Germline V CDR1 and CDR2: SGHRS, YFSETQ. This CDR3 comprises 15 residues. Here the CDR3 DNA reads TGCGCCAGCAGCTGGTTAGCGGGATCCGCCTACGAGCAGTACTTC. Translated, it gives CASSWLAGSAYEQYF.

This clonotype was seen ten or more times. Here the CDR3 DNA reads TGTGCCAGCACCCTCGGGAGTTTCCAAGAGACCCAGTACTTC. As protein: CASTLGSFQETQYF. The rearrangement links TRBV2 to TRBJ2-5; maybe TRBD2 (6 bases). The CDR3 has 14 amino acids. With 7 bases removed from V and 1 base from J, the gap between germline ends came to 13 bases. The germline gives CDR1 SNHLY, CDR2 FYNNEI.

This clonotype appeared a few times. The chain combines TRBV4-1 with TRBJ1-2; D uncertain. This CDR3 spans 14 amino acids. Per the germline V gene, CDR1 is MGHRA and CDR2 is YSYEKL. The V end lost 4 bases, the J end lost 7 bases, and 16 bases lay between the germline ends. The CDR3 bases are TGCGCCAGCAGCCGTTTGGTGGGGAGCGGTGGCTACACCTTC. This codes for CASSRLVGSGGYTF.

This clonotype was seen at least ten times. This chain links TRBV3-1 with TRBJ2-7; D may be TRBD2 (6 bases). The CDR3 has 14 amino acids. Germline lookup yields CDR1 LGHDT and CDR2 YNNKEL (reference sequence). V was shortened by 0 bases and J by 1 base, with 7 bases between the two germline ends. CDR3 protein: CASSQEGGSYEQYF. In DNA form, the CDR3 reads TGTGCCAGCAGCCAAGAGGGGGGTTCCTACGAGCAGTACTTC.

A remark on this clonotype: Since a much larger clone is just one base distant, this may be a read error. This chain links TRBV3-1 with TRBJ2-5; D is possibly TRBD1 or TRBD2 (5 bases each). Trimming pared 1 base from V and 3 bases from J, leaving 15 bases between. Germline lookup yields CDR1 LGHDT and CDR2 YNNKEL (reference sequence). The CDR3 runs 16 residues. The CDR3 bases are TGTGCCAGCAGCCAAGTAACCGGGACGACTGAAGAGACCCAGTACTTC. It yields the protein CASSQVTGTTEETQYF.

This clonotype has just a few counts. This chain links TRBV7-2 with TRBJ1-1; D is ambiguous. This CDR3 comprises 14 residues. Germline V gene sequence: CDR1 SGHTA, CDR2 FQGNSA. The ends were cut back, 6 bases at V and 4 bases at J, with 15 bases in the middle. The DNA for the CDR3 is TGTGCCAGCAGAGCAAGTCACCAGAGCACTGAAGCTTTCTTT. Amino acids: CASRASHQSTEAFF.

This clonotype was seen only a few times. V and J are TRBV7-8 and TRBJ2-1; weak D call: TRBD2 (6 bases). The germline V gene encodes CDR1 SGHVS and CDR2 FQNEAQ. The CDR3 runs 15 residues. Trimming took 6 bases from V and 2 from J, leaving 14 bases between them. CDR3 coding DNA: TGTGCCAGCAGAACTTTCGCGGGGCCCTACAATGAGCAGTTCTTC. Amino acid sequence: CASRTFAGPYNEQFF. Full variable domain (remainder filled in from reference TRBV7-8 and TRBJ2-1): GAGVSQSPRYKVAKRGQDVALRCDPISGHVSLFWYQQALGQGPEFLTYFQNEAQLDKSGLPSDRFFAERPEGSVSTLKIQRTQQEDSAVYLCASRTFAGPYNEQFFGPGTRLTVL.

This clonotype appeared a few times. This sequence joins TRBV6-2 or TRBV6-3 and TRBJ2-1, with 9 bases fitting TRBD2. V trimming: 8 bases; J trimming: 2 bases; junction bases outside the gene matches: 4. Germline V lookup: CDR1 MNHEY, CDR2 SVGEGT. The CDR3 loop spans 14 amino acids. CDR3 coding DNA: TGTGCCAGCGGATGGACTAGCGCCTACAATGAGCAGTTCTTC. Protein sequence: CASGWTSAYNEQFF.

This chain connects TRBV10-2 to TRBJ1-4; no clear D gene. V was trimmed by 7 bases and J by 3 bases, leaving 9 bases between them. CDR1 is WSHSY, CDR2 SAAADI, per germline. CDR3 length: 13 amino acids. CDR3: CASNAGSNEKLFF. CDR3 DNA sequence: TGCGCCAGCAACGCAGGTTCTAATGAAAAACTGTTTTTT.

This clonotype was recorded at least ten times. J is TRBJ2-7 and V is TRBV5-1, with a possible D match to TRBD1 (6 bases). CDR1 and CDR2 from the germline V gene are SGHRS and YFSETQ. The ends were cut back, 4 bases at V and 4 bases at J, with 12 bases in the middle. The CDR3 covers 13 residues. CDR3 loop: CASSIPGTYEQYF. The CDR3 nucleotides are TGCGCCAGCAGCATCCCCGGGACATACGAGCAGTACTTC. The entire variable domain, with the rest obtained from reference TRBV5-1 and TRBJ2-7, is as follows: KAGVTQTPRYLIKTRGQQVTLSCSPISGHRSVSWYQQTPGQGLQFLFEYFSETQRNKGNFPGRFSGRQFSNSRSEMNVSTLELGDSALYLCASSIPGTYEQYFGPGTRLTVT.

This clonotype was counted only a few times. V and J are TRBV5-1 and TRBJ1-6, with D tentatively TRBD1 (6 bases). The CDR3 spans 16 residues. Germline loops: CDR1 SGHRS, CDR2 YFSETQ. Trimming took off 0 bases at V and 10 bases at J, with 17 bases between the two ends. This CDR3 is CASSLGIQGGSSPLHF. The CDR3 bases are TGCGCCAGCAGCTTGGGTATACAGGGAGGGAGCTCACCCCTCCACTTT.

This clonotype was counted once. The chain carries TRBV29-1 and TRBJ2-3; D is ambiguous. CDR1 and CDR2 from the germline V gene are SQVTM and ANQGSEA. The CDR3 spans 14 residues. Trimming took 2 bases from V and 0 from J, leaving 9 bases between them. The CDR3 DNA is TGCAGCGTTGAATACGGTGCTAGCACAGATACGCAGTATTTT. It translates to CSVEYGASTDTQYF.

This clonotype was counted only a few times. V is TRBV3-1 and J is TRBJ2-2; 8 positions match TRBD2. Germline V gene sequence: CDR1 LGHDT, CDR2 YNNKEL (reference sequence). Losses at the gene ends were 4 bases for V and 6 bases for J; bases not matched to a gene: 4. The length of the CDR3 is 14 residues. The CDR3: CASSLGLVSGELFF. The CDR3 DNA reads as TGTGCCAGCAGCCTGGGACTAGTATCCGGGGAGCTGTTTTTT.

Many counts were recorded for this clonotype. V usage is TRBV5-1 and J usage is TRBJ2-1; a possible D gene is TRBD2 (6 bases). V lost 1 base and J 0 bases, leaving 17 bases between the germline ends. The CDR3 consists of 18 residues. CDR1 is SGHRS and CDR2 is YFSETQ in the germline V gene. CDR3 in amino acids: CASSLYVAVASSYNEQFF. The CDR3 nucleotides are TGCGCCAGCAGCTTGTATGTAGCGGTAGCCTCCTCCTACAATGAGCAGTTCTTC.

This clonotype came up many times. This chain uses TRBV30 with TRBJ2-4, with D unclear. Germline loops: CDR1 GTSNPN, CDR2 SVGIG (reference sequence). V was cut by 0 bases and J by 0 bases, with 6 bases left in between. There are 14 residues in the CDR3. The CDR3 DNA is TGTGCCTGGAGTGTAGACCTAGCCAAAAACATTCAGTACTTC. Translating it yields CAWSVDLAKNIQYF. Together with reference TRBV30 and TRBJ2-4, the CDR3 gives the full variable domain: SQTIHQWPATLVQPVGSPLSLECTVEGTSNPNLYWYRQAAGRGLQLLFYSVGIGQISSEVPQNLSASRPQDRQFILSSKKLLLSDSGFYLCAWSVDLAKNIQYFGAGTRLSVL.

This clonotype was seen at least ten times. CDR3 loop: CASARGIQGYTEAFF. In DNA, the CDR3 is TGTGCCAGCGCGAGAGGGATCCAGGGGTACACTGAAGCTTTCTTT. The chain is built from TRBV27 and TRBJ1-1, with a tentative D call TRBD1 (6 bases). The ends were cut back, 8 bases at V and 3 bases at J, with 19 bases in the middle. The CDR3 totals 15 residues. Germline CDR1 reads MNHEY; CDR2 reads SMNVEV (reference sequence).

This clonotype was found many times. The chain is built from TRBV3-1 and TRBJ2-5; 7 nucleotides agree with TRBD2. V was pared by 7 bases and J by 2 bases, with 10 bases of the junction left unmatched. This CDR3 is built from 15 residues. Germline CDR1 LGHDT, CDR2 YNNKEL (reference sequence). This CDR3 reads CASTTTSEYQETQYF. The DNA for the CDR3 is TGTGCCAGCACCACAACTAGCGAATATCAAGAGACCCAGTACTTC.

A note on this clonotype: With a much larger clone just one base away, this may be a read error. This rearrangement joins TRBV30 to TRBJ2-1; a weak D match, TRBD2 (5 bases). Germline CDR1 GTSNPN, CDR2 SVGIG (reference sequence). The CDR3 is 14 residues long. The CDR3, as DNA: TGTGCCAGGAGTTCCCTACTAGTACGCAATGAGCAGTTCTTC. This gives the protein CARSSLLVRNEQFF.

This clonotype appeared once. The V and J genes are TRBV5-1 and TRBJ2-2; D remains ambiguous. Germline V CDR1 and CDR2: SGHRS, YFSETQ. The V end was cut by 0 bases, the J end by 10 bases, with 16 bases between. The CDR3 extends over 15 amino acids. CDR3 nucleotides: TGCGCCAGCAGCTTGGATGATCCCTTTCGTCAGGAGCTGTTTTTT. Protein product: CASSLDDPFRQELFF.

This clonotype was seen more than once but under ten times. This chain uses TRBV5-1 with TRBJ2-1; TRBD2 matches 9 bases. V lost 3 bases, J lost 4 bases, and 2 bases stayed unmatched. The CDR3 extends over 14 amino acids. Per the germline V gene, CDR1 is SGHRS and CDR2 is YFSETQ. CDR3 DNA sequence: TGCGCCAGCAGCTCGCTAGCGGGATACAATGAGCAGTTCTTC. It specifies CASSSLAGYNEQFF.

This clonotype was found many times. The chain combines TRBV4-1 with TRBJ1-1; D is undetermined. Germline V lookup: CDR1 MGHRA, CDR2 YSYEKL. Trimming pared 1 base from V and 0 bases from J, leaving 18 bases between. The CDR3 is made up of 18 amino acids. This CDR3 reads CASSQAPFSSTVNTEAFF. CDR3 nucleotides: TGCGCCAGCAGCCAAGCACCATTTTCAAGTACAGTGAACACTGAAGCTTTCTTT.

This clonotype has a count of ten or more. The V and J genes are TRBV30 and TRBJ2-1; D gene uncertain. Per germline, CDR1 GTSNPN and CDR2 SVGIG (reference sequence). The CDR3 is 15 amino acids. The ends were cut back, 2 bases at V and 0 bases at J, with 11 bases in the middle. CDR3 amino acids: CAWSFRKISYNEQFF. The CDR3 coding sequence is TGTGCCTGGAGTTTCCGTAAGATCTCCTACAATGAGCAGTTCTTC.